The 16 T cell receptor beta chains below all came from one sample that was sequenced in a study of cytomegalovirus exposure and HLA in healthy donors (dated by TCRdb to about 2017). Libraries were constructed by the immunoSEQ multiplex PCR assay. A mixture of 60 forward primers for TCR Vbeta segments and 13 reverse primers for TCR Jbeta segments was used in the multiplex PCR. TCRdb holds this immuneACCESS table with in-frame rearrangements only. Some clones are missing; in checked studies, unresolved V genes explain under half, and the rest has no known cause. Across this sample there are about 150,000 clones, with under 85% seen only once. The ten largest account for less than 3.5% of the sample. Sequenced: PBMCs. These receptors were collected from a man between 18 and 35 years old in good health and CMV-seronegative.

This rearrangement joins TRBV28 to TRBJ2-5, with D tentatively TRBD2 (5 bases). The germline CDR1 and CDR2 sequences are MDHEN and SYDVKM. V gave up 6 bases and J gave up 1 base, with 15 bases separating them. The CDR3 runs to 15 residues. The CDR3, as DNA: TGTGCCAGCAGGCGAGGGTCCGACTTCCAAGAGACCCAGTACTTC. Protein sequence: CASRRGSDFQETQYF.

The V and J genes are TRBV9 and TRBJ1-4; TRBD1 matches 7 bases. Germline V gene lookup returns CDR1 SGDLS and CDR2 YYNGEE. The CDR3 is 15 amino acids. J lost 5 bases, V lost 4 bases, and 8 bases had no gene match. The CDR3 nucleotides read TGTGCCAGCAGCAGGTGGGGACAGCTAAATGAAAAACTGTTTTTT. Its protein product is CASSRWGQLNEKLFF.

The chain recombines TRBV7-9 with TRBJ1-2; 9 bases match TRBD1. The CDR3 is 14 residues long. Germline loops: CDR1 SEHNR, CDR2 FQNEAQ (reference sequence). The V and J ends lost 7 bases and 6 bases, in that order; junction bases with no gene match: 9. The CDR3 bases are TGTGCCAGCAACCCGACGGACAGGGGTGATGGCTACACCTTC. Amino acid sequence: CASNPTDRGDGYTF. The full variable domain, completed using reference TRBV7-9 and TRBJ1-2, is DTGVSQNPRHKITKRGQNVTFRCDPISEHNRLYWYRQTLGQGPEFLTYFQNEAQLEKSRLLSDRFSAERPKGSFSTLEIQRTEQGDSAMYLCASNPTDRGDGYTFGSGTRLTVV.

This clone was counted between two and nine times. The J gene is TRBJ1-1, the V gene TRBV5-1; a possible D gene is TRBD1 (5 bases). Germline V gene data show CDR1 as SGHRS and CDR2 as YFSETQ. V lost 6 bases, J lost 1 base, and 16 bases lay in between. There are 15 residues in the CDR3. The CDR3 loop reads CASNPPGLGNTEAFF. Written as DNA, the CDR3 is TGCGCCAGCAACCCCCCAGGGCTGGGGAACACTGAAGCTTTCTTT.

The chain recombines TRBV7-3 with TRBJ2-2; TRBD1 is a possible D gene (6 bases). CDR1 is SGHTA and CDR2 is FQGTGA in the germline V gene. This CDR3 has 15 amino acids. V gave up 4 bases and J gave up 5 bases, with 14 bases separating them. DNA for the CDR3: TGTGCCAGCAGCTCGTCAGGGGCCGGAACCGGGGAGCTGTTTTTT. Amino acids: CASSSSGAGTGELFF.

The chain recombines TRBV6-5 with TRBJ1-2; a possible D gene is TRBD1 (5 bases). The CDR3 is made up of 13 amino acids. Germline values: CDR1 MNHEY, CDR2 SVGAGI. Trimming removed 7 bases at V and 5 bases at J, with 14 bases between. CDR3 in amino acids: CASTERGGYGYTF. CDR3 nucleotides: TGTGCCAGCACCGAACGGGGGGGTTATGGCTACACCTTC.

This clone was seen more than once but under ten times. The CDR3 sequence is CASSLEGLNTEAFF. In DNA, the CDR3 is TGCGCCAGCAGCTTGGAGGGGCTGAACACTGAAGCTTTCTTT. The gene calls are TRBV5-1 and TRBJ1-1; a possible D gene is TRBD1 (5 bases). This CDR3 is built from 14 residues. Trimming left V 0 bases short and J 0 bases short, with 6 bases between. CDR1 is SGHRS, CDR2 YFSETQ, per germline.

The J gene is TRBJ1-5, the V gene TRBV28; 7 positions agree with TRBD1. This CDR3 is 14 amino acids long. Germline V CDR1 and CDR2: MDHEN, SYDVKM. Losses at the gene ends were 6 bases for V and 4 bases for J; bases not matched to a gene: 6. The CDR3 DNA follows: TGTGCCAGCAGCCTACAGGGGTGGAATCAGCCCCAGCATTTT. Protein: CASSLQGWNQPQHF. Filled out from reference TRBV28 and TRBJ1-5, the complete variable domain reads DVKVTQSSRYLVKRTGEKVFLECVQDMDHENMFWYRQDPGLGLRLIYFSYDVKMKEKGDIPEGYSVSREKKERFSLILESASTNQTSMYLCASSLQGWNQPQHFGDGTRLSIL.

The V and J genes are TRBV5-1 and TRBJ1-1, with TRBD1 identical over 8 bases. CDR1 and CDR2 from the germline V gene are SGHRS and YFSETQ. The CDR3 covers 16 residues. Trimming at V came to 4 bases and at J to 1 base, leaving 9 bases not matched to a gene. CDR3 protein: CASSPQGARWNTEAFF. CDR3 bases: TGCGCCAGCAGCCCTCAGGGGGCTCGGTGGAACACTGAAGCTTTCTTT.

This chain joins TRBV18 and TRBJ2-7; possibly TRBD1 for D (5 bases). Trimming stripped 3 bases from V and 0 bases from J, with 9 bases between. Per germline, CDR1 KGHSH and CDR2 LQKENI. This CDR3 contains 14 residues. The DNA of the CDR3 is TGTGCCAGCTCACCGACAGAATTCTCCTACGAGCAGTACGTC. Translating it yields CASSPTEFSYEQYV.

The chain carries TRBV5-1 and TRBJ1-2; D might be TRBD1 (5 bases). V lost 4 bases and J lost 3, with 10 bases in between. The CDR3 sequence is 13 residues long. CDR1 is SGHRS and CDR2 is YFSETQ in the germline V gene. This CDR3 is CASSDTGDYGYTF. The CDR3 bases are TGCGCCAGCAGCGACACAGGTGACTATGGCTACACCTTC.

This rearrangement joins TRBV29-1 to TRBJ2-2; TRBD1 aligns across 9 bases. The CDR3 consists of 15 residues. Germline CDR1 is SQVTM and CDR2 is ANQGSEA. V shed 7 bases, J shed 4 bases, and the junction held 10 bases outside the gene matches. CDR3 loop: CSAATGGASTGELFF. The CDR3 DNA is TGCAGCGCCGCTACAGGGGGCGCATCCACCGGGGAGCTGTTTTTT.

The chain employs TRBV11-1 and TRBJ2-5, with TRBD1 matching 8 bases. V shed 5 bases, J shed 5 bases, and the junction held 7 bases outside the gene matches. Germline loops: CDR1 SGHAT, CDR2 FQDESV (reference sequence). This CDR3 spans 14 amino acids. CDR3: CASSDNRGEETQYF. The CDR3 DNA reads TGTGCCAGCAGCGATAACAGGGGGGAGGAGACCCAGTACTTC.

In this sample, this clone turned up once. The chain combines TRBV5-4 with TRBJ2-5; 8 nucleotides align to TRBD1. Looked up from germline, CDR1 is SGHNT and CDR2 is YYREEE (reference sequence). V trimming: 0 bases; J trimming: 2 bases; junction bases outside the gene matches: 9. CDR3 length: 17 amino acids. CDR3 coding DNA: TGTGCCAGCAGCTTGGCAGGGGGCTCCCCACTACAAGAGACCCAGTACTTC. It encodes CASSLAGGSPLQETQYF.

The chain uses TRBV30 and TRBJ1-2; tentative D call: TRBD1 (5 bases). Germline V gives CDR1 GTSNPN, CDR2 SVGIG (reference sequence). The CDR3 runs 13 residues. Trimming took off 4 bases at V and 0 bases at J, with 9 bases between the two ends. The CDR3: CAWNGGANYGYTF. The CDR3 coding sequence is TGTGCCTGGAATGGGGGGGCTAACTATGGCTACACCTTC.

This sequence joins TRBV5-1 and TRBJ2-1; D gene uncertain. With 0 bases removed from V and 0 bases from J, the gap between germline ends came to 7 bases. Germline-derived CDR1 and CDR2 are SGHRS and YFSETQ. The CDR3 runs to 15 residues. CDR3 protein: CASSLALSSYNEQFF. As DNA, the CDR3 is TGCGCCAGCAGCTTGGCCCTGTCCTCCTACAATGAGCAGTTCTTC.